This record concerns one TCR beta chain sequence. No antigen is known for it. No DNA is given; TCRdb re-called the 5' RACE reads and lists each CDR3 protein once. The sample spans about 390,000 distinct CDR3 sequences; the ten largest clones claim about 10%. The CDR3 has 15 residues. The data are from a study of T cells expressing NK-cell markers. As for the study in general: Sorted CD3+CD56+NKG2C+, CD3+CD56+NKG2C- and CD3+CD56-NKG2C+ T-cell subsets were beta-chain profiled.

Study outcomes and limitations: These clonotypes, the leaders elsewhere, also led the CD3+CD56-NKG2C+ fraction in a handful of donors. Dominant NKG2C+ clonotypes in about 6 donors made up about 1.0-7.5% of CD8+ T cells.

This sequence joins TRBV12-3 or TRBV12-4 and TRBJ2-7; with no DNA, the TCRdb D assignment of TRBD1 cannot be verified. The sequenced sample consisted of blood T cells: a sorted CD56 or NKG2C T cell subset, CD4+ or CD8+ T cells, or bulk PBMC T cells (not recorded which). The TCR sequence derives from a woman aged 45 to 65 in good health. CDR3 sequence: CASSSSQEGAWEQYF.